The 29 T cell receptor beta chains given below trace back to one sample, sequenced in a study of early T cells in non-severe SARS-CoV-2 infection. TCRdb reprocessed the 5' RACE reads via MiXCR and lists one record per CDR3 protein. The data contain about 55,000 distinct CDR3 sequences, 8% to 9% of them singletons. The specimen sequenced was whole blood. The receptors here all came from an adult who was a healthcare worker with PCR-confirmed SARS-CoV-2 infection or an uninfected control (not recorded which).

This clonotype has only a few counts. The CDR3 DNA reads TGTGCCTGGAGTGAGGACCCAGGGATGACCGGGGAGCTGTTTTTT. Its translation: CAWSEDPGMTGELFF. The chain links TRBV30 to TRBJ2-2; possibly TRBD1 for D (5 bases). The CDR3 covers 15 residues. V dropped 1 base and J dropped 5 bases, with 14 bases sitting between them. The germline CDR1 and CDR2 sequences are GTSNPN and SVGIG (reference sequence).

J is TRBJ2-2 and V is TRBV12-3 or TRBV12-4; D gene uncertain. Trimming took 5 bases from V and 3 from J, leaving 10 bases between them. The length of the CDR3 is 14 residues. The CDR3 is CASSRESHTGELFF. CDR3 DNA: TGTGCCAGCAGTAGGGAATCACACACCGGGGAGCTGTTTTTT.

The genes are TRBV25-1 and TRBJ2-5; D uncertain. The CDR3 length is 14 residues. Germline CDR1 and CDR2: MGHDK and SYGVNS. The V end was cut by 5 bases, the J end by 2 bases, with 12 bases between. The CDR3 coding sequence is TGTGCCAGCAGTAATGGGTTCATACAAGAGACCCAGTACTTC. This codes for CASSNGFIQETQYF.

V gene TRBV28 combines with J gene TRBJ2-7, with D tentatively TRBD2 (5 bases). CDR1 and CDR2 (germline): MDHEN, SYDVKM. The CDR3 has 16 amino acids. V was trimmed by 3 bases and J by 6 bases, leaving 21 bases between them. CDR3 sequence reads: CASSFPRDTLSPEQYF. CDR3 sequence (DNA): TGTGCCAGCAGTTTCCCCCGGGATACCTTATCTCCCGAGCAGTACTTC.

About this clonotype itself: An end of the junction differs from the germline gene, which may be a read error. The genes are TRBV19 and TRBJ2-3; 9 bases agree with TRBD2. This CDR3 spans 15 amino acids. Germline V lookup: CDR1 LNHDA, CDR2 SQIVND (reference sequence). The CDR3 region has the DNA TGTGTCAGTCGCGCGGGGGGGGTGAGCACAGATACGCAGTATTTT. It specifies CVSRAGGVSTDTQYF.

The gene calls are TRBV20-1 and TRBJ2-3; 10 bases align to TRBD1. CDR3 length: 14 amino acids. V dropped 5 bases and J dropped 3; count of bases not matched to a gene: 5. Germline V CDR1 and CDR2: DFQATT, SNEGSKA (reference sequence). The CDR3 nucleotides are TGCAGTGCTCTGGGACAGGGGAAGACAGATACGCAGTATTTT. Its translation: CSALGQGKTDTQYF.

This clonotype has just a few counts. Written as DNA, the CDR3 is TGTGCCACCCTTAGTACCGGGAGCACAGATACGCAGTATTTT. This gives the protein CATLSTGSTDTQYF. V is TRBV28 and J is TRBJ2-3, with D unclear. Germline-derived CDR1 and CDR2 are MDHEN and SYDVKM. Trimming pared 10 bases from V and 0 bases from J, leaving 14 bases between. This CDR3 has 14 amino acids.

J is TRBJ2-7 and V is TRBV28; D uncertain. Per germline, CDR1 MDHEN and CDR2 SYDVKM. V dropped 6 bases and J dropped 5 bases, with 14 bases sitting between them. The length of the CDR3 is 13 residues. CDR3 in amino acids: CASSQSAGDEQYF. In DNA, the CDR3 is TGTGCCAGCAGCCAATCCGCTGGCGACGAGCAGTACTTC.

The chain carries TRBV6-5 and TRBJ1-5; possibly TRBD1 for D (6 bases). V was trimmed by 10 bases and J by 3 bases, leaving 13 bases between them. The CDR3 is 13 amino acids. Germline V gene lookup returns CDR1 MNHEY and CDR2 SVGAGI. DNA of the CDR3: TGTGCCACCCGACAGGACCTCAATCAGCCCCAGCATTTT. The encoded protein is CATRQDLNQPQHF.

J is TRBJ2-7 and V is TRBV10-3; 7 bases map to TRBD1. CDR3 length equals 16 residues. Unmatched junction bases numbered 8, after V lost 0 bases and J lost 3 bases. CDR1 and CDR2 from the germline V gene are ENHRY and SYGVKD. The CDR3 region is CAISESSGGPNYEQYF. The CDR3 DNA is TGTGCCATCAGTGAGTCGTCAGGGGGACCCAACTACGAGCAGTACTTC.

The chain links TRBV7-2 to TRBJ2-2; tentative D call: TRBD2 (5 bases). Trimming stripped 4 bases from V and 5 bases from J, with 35 bases between. The CDR3 spans 22 residues. CDR1 and CDR2 (germline): SGHTA, FQGNSA. CDR3 nucleotides: TGTGCCAGCAGCTACCTTTTAAGCTATAGCGTACCACGTAAGGATACAACCGGGGAGCTGTTTTTT. Encoded protein: CASSYLLSYSVPRKDTTGELFF. The variable domain in full, with the rest retrieved from reference TRBV7-2 and TRBJ2-2, is GAGVSQSPSNKVTEKGKDVELRCDPISGHTALYWYRQSLGQGLEFLIYFQGNSAPDKSGLPSDRFSAERTGGSVSTLTIQRTQQEDSAVYLCASSYLLSYSVPRKDTTGELFFGEGSRLTVL.

Remarks on this clonotype: A junction boundary mismatches the germline segment, possibly from a read error. The chain's CDR3 is CASSSGTVSLF. The CDR3 nucleotides read TGTGCCAGCAGTTCCGGGACAGTGTCCCTCTTC. The chain links TRBV27 to TRBJ2-1; 7 nucleotides agree with TRBD1. Germline V gives CDR1 MNHEY, CDR2 SMNVEV (reference sequence). The CDR3 is 11 residues long.

This clonotype showed up just a few times. The J gene is TRBJ2-7, the V gene TRBV11-2, with a possible D match to TRBD2 (5 bases). Trimming removed 3 bases at V and 4 bases at J, with 10 bases between. The length of the CDR3 is 13 residues. Germline V gene data show CDR1 as SGHAT and CDR2 as FQNNGV. CDR3 in amino acids: CASSLERDYEQYF. The CDR3 nucleotides are TGTGCCAGCAGCTTGGAACGGGATTACGAGCAGTACTTC.

This clonotype occurred a few times. The V and J genes are TRBV10-3 and TRBJ2-1; D ambiguous. The CDR3 contains 14 residues. Trimming took 0 bases from V and 8 from J, leaving 11 bases between them. The V gene's germline CDR1 is ENHRY and CDR2 SYGVKD. The CDR3 DNA follows: TGTGCCATCAGTGAGTCCCCGTGGGAAGATGAGCAGTTCTTC. Its translation: CAISESPWEDEQFF.

The chain recombines TRBV20-1 with TRBJ2-6; D is unclear. The V gene lost 6 bases and the J gene lost 2 bases, with 17 bases spanning the gap. This CDR3 has 16 residues. Looked up from germline, CDR1 is DFQATT and CDR2 is SNEGSKA (reference sequence). CDR3 loop: CSATTPYSAGANVLTF. Written as DNA, the CDR3 is TGCAGTGCCACGACACCTTATTCCGCTGGGGCCAACGTCCTGACTTTC.

V and J are TRBV12-3 or TRBV12-4 and TRBJ1-6; no clear D gene. The CDR3 has 14 residues. V gave up 3 bases and J gave up 6 bases, with 9 bases separating them. The CDR3 is CASSLNRLNSPLHF. Written as DNA, the CDR3 is TGTGCCAGCAGTTTGAACAGACTTAATTCACCCCTCCACTTT.

The CDR3 reads CASSPTGGRNQPQHF. The CDR3, as DNA: TGTGCCAGCAGCCCGACAGGGGGCCGGAATCAGCCCCAGCATTTT. This chain uses TRBV7-8 with TRBJ1-5; 10 bases match TRBD1. The V and J ends lost 5 bases and 4 bases, in that order; junction bases with no gene match: 5. The CDR3 sequence is 15 residues long. Germline CDR1 reads SGHVS; CDR2 reads FQNEAQ.

The V call is TRBV20-1, the J call TRBJ2-4, with D possibly TRBD2 on 5 matching bases. CDR3 length: 15 amino acids. Germline values: CDR1 DFQATT, CDR2 SNEGSKA (reference sequence). The germline V and J ends were trimmed by 4 bases and 6 bases, with 19 bases remaining between them. The CDR3 nucleotides are TGCAGTGCTACTAAAAGGTCGGGGAGTGGAAACATTCAGTACTTC. Residues: CSATKRSGSGNIQYF.

This clonotype was detected ten times or more. The V call is TRBV27, the J call TRBJ2-2; TRBD1 might be the D (5 bases). This CDR3 spans 16 amino acids. The V gene lost 5 bases and the J gene lost 0 bases, with 13 bases spanning the gap. Per the germline V gene, CDR1 is MNHEY and CDR2 is SMNVEV (reference sequence). Here the CDR3 reads CASSNSPDTNTGELFF. CDR3 nucleotides: TGTGCCAGCAGTAACTCCCCGGACACGAACACCGGGGAGCTGTTTTTT.

This clonotype was seen a few times. The chain links TRBV9 to TRBJ2-7; 8 bases map to TRBD2. The germline V gene has CDR1 SGDLS and CDR2 YYNGEE. The CDR3 extends over 17 amino acids. The V and J ends lost 0 bases and 0 bases, in that order; junction bases with no gene match: 8. The CDR3, as DNA: TGTGCCAGCAGCGTAGGTCCTAGCGGGTCGAGCTCCTACGAGCAGTACTTC. Its translation: CASSVGPSGSSSYEQYF.

In this sample, this clonotype turned up a few times. This rearrangement joins TRBV27 to TRBJ2-5, with a tentative D call TRBD2 (6 bases). Trimming left V 5 bases short and J 3 bases short, with 13 bases between. The CDR3 length is 14 residues. Germline V gene sequence: CDR1 MNHEY, CDR2 SMNVEV (reference sequence). The CDR3 DNA sequence: TGTGCCAGCAGTACCGGGACTGTAAAAGAGACCCAGTACTTC. Translating it yields CASSTGTVKETQYF.

This clonotype showed up just a few times. This chain uses TRBV12-5 with TRBJ1-1; D is unresolved. Trimming pared 0 bases from V and 2 bases from J, leaving 10 bases between. CDR1 LGHNT and CDR2 FRNRAP come from the germline V gene. The CDR3 runs 15 residues. In DNA form, the CDR3 reads TGTGCTAGTGGTTTGGTACTCGGGAGAAACACTGAAGCTTTCTTT. Its translation: CASGLVLGRNTEAFF.

This sequence joins TRBV2 and TRBJ2-5, with a tentative D call TRBD2 (6 bases). With 1 base removed from V and 3 bases from J, the gap between germline ends came to 9 bases. This CDR3 has 14 residues. Germline V gene sequence: CDR1 SNHLY, CDR2 FYNNEI. The CDR3 here is CASSEVTSEETQYF. The CDR3 bases are TGTGCCAGCAGTGAAGTGACTAGTGAAGAGACCCAGTACTTC.

Only a few counts were recorded for this clonotype. The chain recombines TRBV27 with TRBJ1-1, with D perhaps TRBD1 (6 bases). Germline values: CDR1 MNHEY, CDR2 SMNVEV (reference sequence). V gave up 0 bases and J gave up 4 bases, with 9 bases separating them. This CDR3 has 14 residues. DNA for the CDR3: TGTGCCAGCAGTTTATCAGGGGGACCCACTGAAGCTTTCTTT. This gives the protein CASSLSGGPTEAFF.

This clonotype was seen only a few times. CDR3 in amino acids: CSARDPHGTYEQYF. As DNA, the CDR3 is TGCAGTGCTAGAGATCCCCACGGGACCTACGAGCAGTACTTC. V and J are TRBV20-1 and TRBJ2-7; maybe TRBD2 (5 bases). V was shortened by 0 bases and J by 2 bases, with 11 bases between the two germline ends. Germline lookup yields CDR1 DFQATT and CDR2 SNEGSKA (reference sequence). The CDR3 spans 14 residues.

This clonotype occurred a few times. The genes are TRBV7-9 and TRBJ2-5, with TRBD2 matching over 13 bases. This CDR3 has 16 residues. The germline V gene encodes CDR1 SEHNR and CDR2 FQNEAQ (reference sequence). V trimming: 5 bases; J trimming: 1 base; junction bases outside the gene matches: 4. The CDR3 loop is CASSGGLAGIQETQYF. CDR3 sequence (DNA): TGTGCCAGCAGCGGGGGACTAGCGGGGATCCAAGAGACCCAGTACTTC. Combining the CDR3 with reference TRBV7-9 and TRBJ2-5 gives the whole variable domain DTGVSQNPRHKITKRGQNVTFRCDPISEHNRLYWYRQTLGQGPEFLTYFQNEAQLEKSRLLSDRFSAERPKGSFSTLEIQRTEQGDSAMYLCASSGGLAGIQETQYFGPGTRLLVL.

This clonotype was seen many times. This rearrangement joins TRBV3-1 to TRBJ2-5, with TRBD2 as a possible D gene (6 bases). The CDR3 spans 13 residues. CDR1 is LGHDT, CDR2 YNNKEL, per germline (reference sequence). Trimming removed 0 bases at V and 6 bases at J, with 8 bases between. DNA of the CDR3: TGTGCCAGCAGCCAAGAGGGGGGAAAGACCCAGTACTTC. Translating it yields CASSQEGGKTQYF.

At least ten counts were recorded for this clonotype. The chain combines TRBV7-2 with TRBJ1-1, with D possibly TRBD1 on 6 matching bases. Trimming pared 5 bases from V and 0 bases from J, leaving 10 bases between. The germline gives CDR1 SGHTA, CDR2 FQGNSA. This CDR3 region has 14 residues. The CDR3, as DNA: TGTGCCAGCAGCCGAGGACAGATGAACACTGAAGCTTTCTTT. This gives the protein CASSRGQMNTEAFF.

This clonotype was seen many times. The chain uses TRBV29-1 and TRBJ2-5, with a weak D call TRBD1 (6 bases). From germline, CDR1 is SQVTM and CDR2 ANQGSEA. The CDR3 extends over 12 amino acids. Trimming left V 4 bases short and J 4 bases short, with 10 bases between. The CDR3 DNA reads as TGCAGCGTTGGAGTAGGGGGAGAGACCCAGTACTTC. Translated, it gives CSVGVGGETQYF.